The clone carrying this TCR beta chain came up many times. This library used 300 to 450 ng RNA and molecular barcoded adaptors spanning alpha/delta and beta/gamma chains. TCRdb processed the reads anew with MiXCR; each CDR3 protein has one entry. The profile shows about 57,000 distinct CDR3 sequences, 14% of them singletons. The sample originates from a study of read filtering for tumor transcriptome and immune sequencing. Study overall: Patients were approximately 17 male and approximately 14 female, mean age roughly 68 years, range about 47 to 80. Transcriptome libraries were built from DNase-treated RNA.

The TCR sequence derives from a donor aged 40 or older with multiple myeloma. Sequenced: a population of CD138-negative cells sorted from bone marrow.

CDR3 sequence reads: CASSLRRDRGTDTQYF. The CDR3 DNA is TGTGCCAGCAGTTTAAGGAGGGACAGAGGCACAGATACGCAGTATTTT. The rearrangement joins TRBV12-3 or TRBV12-4 to TRBJ2-3; D is perhaps TRBD1 (7 bases). The CDR3 has 16 residues. V shed 2 bases and J shed 1 base, with 13 bases lying between them.